The 30 T cell receptor beta chains listed next were all sequenced from one sample in a study of blood T cell repertoires in COVID-19. Only in-frame clones appear in the TCRdb table, and some are missing; sequencing was by immunoSEQ multiplex PCR. Among approximately 230,000 clones listed, around four fifths were seen once. Material for sequencing was peripheral blood. These receptors originate from a man at least 80 years old with acute or convalescent COVID-19.

This chain links TRBV19 with TRBJ1-5; D remains ambiguous. The V gene lost 10 bases and the J gene lost 5 bases, with 18 bases spanning the gap. Germline CDR1 is LNHDA and CDR2 is SQIVND (reference sequence). The length of the CDR3 is 14 residues. CDR3: CATTLPGGDQPQHF. CDR3 nucleotides: TGTGCCACCACCCTACCCGGCGGAGATCAGCCCCAGCATTTT.

This clone occurred once. The chain uses TRBV7-9 and TRBJ2-1; 12 nucleotides line up with TRBD2. This CDR3 region has 18 residues. With 0 bases clipped from V and 6 bases from J, the junction kept 9 bases outside the gene matches. CDR1 and CDR2 (germline): SEHNR, FQNEAQ (reference sequence). This CDR3 reads CASSLAWTSGKFGNEQFF. DNA for the CDR3: TGTGCCAGCAGCTTAGCCTGGACTAGCGGGAAATTTGGCAATGAGCAGTTCTTC.

This clone was recorded only once. This chain links TRBV7-3 with TRBJ2-1; no firm D call. Germline-derived CDR1 and CDR2 are SGHTA and FQGTGA. The length of the CDR3 is 14 residues. Between the trimmed V and J ends, which lost 6 bases and 0 bases, there was a span of 9 bases. In DNA, the CDR3 is TGTGCCAGCAGTCTCGCGAGCTCCTACAATGAGCAGTTCTTC. It translates to CASSLASSYNEQFF.

This clone was seen only once. V is TRBV5-1 and J is TRBJ2-7, with D perhaps matching TRBD2 (7 bases). Germline lookup yields CDR1 SGHRS and CDR2 YFSETQ. CDR3 length: 15 amino acids. The V end was cut by 2 bases, the J end by 2 bases, with 14 bases between. The CDR3 DNA sequence: TGCGCCAGCAGCTTTGGGGGGGCAGTCGCCTACGAGCAGTACTTC. This sequence encodes CASSFGGAVAYEQYF.

This chain links TRBV19 with TRBJ1-5; D not certain. CDR1 LNHDA and CDR2 SQIVND come from the germline V gene (reference sequence). The CDR3 is 14 amino acids. Trimming pared 3 bases from V and 4 bases from J, leaving 10 bases between. Here the CDR3 DNA reads TGTGCCAGTAGTATCGGGCAGCGGAATCAGCCCCAGCATTTT. Translation: CASSIGQRNQPQHF.

The chain has TRBV9 and TRBJ2-2, with D uncertain. Germline CDR1 reads SGDLS; CDR2 reads YYNGEE. This CDR3 spans 13 amino acids. Trimming removed 1 base from V and 2 bases from J, with 3 bases in between. The DNA of the CDR3 is TGTGCCAGCAGCGTAACTAACACCGGGGAGCTGTTTTTT. This translates into CASSVTNTGELFF.

This chain links TRBV28 with TRBJ1-5; TRBD1 aligns across 7 bases. The J segment lost 1 base and the V segment lost 6 bases, leaving 6 bases of the junction unmatched. Germline lookup yields CDR1 MDHEN and CDR2 SYDVKM. The CDR3 has 15 amino acids. Here the CDR3 reads CASSPPGQSNQPQHF. As DNA, the CDR3 is TGTGCCAGCAGCCCTCCGGGACAGAGCAATCAGCCCCAGCATTTT.

This chain links TRBV3-1 (or the pseudogene TRBV3-2) with TRBJ2-1, with D possibly matching TRBD2 (5 bases). Germline V CDR1 and CDR2: LGHDT, YNNKEL (reference sequence). The germline V and J ends were trimmed by 4 bases and 0 bases, with 16 bases remaining between them. The CDR3 is 17 amino acids. The CDR3 sequence is CASSRTQDSPSYNEQFF. For the CDR3, the DNA is TGTGCCAGCAGCCGGACCCAGGACTCCCCCTCCTACAATGAGCAGTTCTTC.

The chain has TRBV5-1 and TRBJ1-3; tentative D call: TRBD1 (5 bases). CDR1 and CDR2 (germline): SGHRS, YFSETQ. V lost 0 bases and J lost 3, with 13 bases in between. CDR3 length equals 16 residues. The CDR3 DNA is TGCGCCAGCAGCTTGGACGTCCAGCAGGGTGGAAACACCATATATTTT. Its protein is CASSLDVQQGGNTIYF.

This clone was observed a handful of times. J is TRBJ1-6 and V is TRBV5-1; D is unclear. Germline assignment: CDR1 SGHRS and CDR2 YFSETQ. V was pared by 4 bases and J by 0 bases, with 11 bases between. The CDR3 runs to 16 residues. The CDR3 region has the DNA TGCGCCAGCAGCCCTTCGGAGAGCTCCTATAATTCACCCCTCCACTTT. The encoded protein is CASSPSESSYNSPLHF.

CDR3 protein: CASSVGTSGRRGEQFF. CDR3 DNA sequence: TGTGCCAGCAGCGTTGGGACTAGCGGGAGGAGGGGTGAGCAGTTCTTC. The chain joins TRBV9 to TRBJ2-1; 15 nucleotides align to TRBD2. Unmatched junction bases numbered 6, after V lost 2 bases and J lost 9 bases. Germline values: CDR1 SGDLS, CDR2 YYNGEE. The CDR3 has 16 amino acids.

This chain uses TRBV5-1 with TRBJ2-5, with a weak D call TRBD1 (7 bases). The CDR3 is made up of 16 amino acids. V lost 0 bases and J 3 bases, leaving 15 bases between the germline ends. Germline V gives CDR1 SGHRS, CDR2 YFSETQ. For the CDR3, the DNA is TGCGCCAGCAGCTTGGCCCTAGGAGGGGGCAAAGAGACCCAGTACTTC. This gives the protein CASSLALGGGKETQYF.

This sequence joins TRBV3-1 (or the pseudogene TRBV3-2) and TRBJ1-3, with D perhaps matching TRBD1 (5 bases). Germline V gene data show CDR1 as LGHDT and CDR2 as YNNKEL (reference sequence). The CDR3 consists of 14 residues. Deletions cut 7 bases from V and 4 bases from J, with 14 bases between. The CDR3 DNA is TGTGCCAGCACCCGAGAGGGGCCCGGAAACACCATATATTTT. Its protein is CASTREGPGNTIYF.

This chain connects TRBV6-5 to TRBJ1-4; D perhaps matches TRBD1 (5 bases). Germline CDR1 and CDR2: MNHEY and SVGAGI. This CDR3 region has 13 residues. Trimming removed 7 bases from V and 6 bases from J, with 12 bases in between. CDR3 nucleotide sequence: TGTGCCAGCAAGCGGGGGATTCATGAAAAACTGTTTTTT. It codes for CASKRGIHEKLFF.

The V call is TRBV7-2, the J call TRBJ2-7, with 11 bases lining up with TRBD2. Germline values: CDR1 SGHTA, CDR2 FQGNSA. The length of the CDR3 is 14 residues. V dropped 5 bases and J dropped 7; count of bases not matched to a gene: 7. CDR3 coding DNA: TGTGCCAGCAGCGTTACACTAGCGGGAGTTGAGCAGTACTTC. Translated: CASSVTLAGVEQYF.

The genes are TRBV5-5 and TRBJ1-1, with 8 bases matching TRBD1. The CDR3 is 15 residues long. Germline CDR1 is SGHKS and CDR2 is YYEKEE (reference sequence). Trimming removed 3 bases from V and 1 base from J; junction bases left unmatched: 5. CDR3 DNA: TGTGCCAGCAGCTGGCAGGGGGCAGCGAACACTGAAGCTTTCTTT. Translation: CASSWQGAANTEAFF.

This clone was seen more than once but under ten times. The chain couples TRBV30 to TRBJ2-3, with 11 bases matching TRBD2. Per the germline V gene, CDR1 is GTSNPN and CDR2 is SVGIG (reference sequence). This CDR3 has 15 amino acids. The junction had 9 bases not matched to a gene; V was cut back by 3 bases and J by 7 bases. CDR3 DNA: TGTGCCTGGAGAGCCACACTAGCGGGAGCCCATACGCAGTATTTT. Amino acid sequence: CAWRATLAGAHTQYF.

The chain combines TRBV5-1 with TRBJ2-5; D is uncertain. Deletions cut 0 bases from V and 2 bases from J, with 8 bases between. This CDR3 has 14 residues. Germline V gene data show CDR1 as SGHRS and CDR2 as YFSETQ. CDR3 bases: TGCGCCAGCAGCTTGGACAGATTACAAGAGACCCAGTACTTC. It codes for CASSLDRLQETQYF.

The rearrangement uses TRBV6-1 and TRBJ1-6; D unclear. The V end was cut by 3 bases, the J end by 2 bases, with 14 bases between. The germline gives CDR1 MNHNS, CDR2 SASEGT. The CDR3 consists of 17 residues. The CDR3 DNA reads TGTGCCAGCAGTGAGTGGAACAGTAGAACCTATAATTCACCCCTCCACTTT. Translation: CASSEWNSRTYNSPLHF.

At least ten counts were recorded for this clone. The V and J genes are TRBV10-3 and TRBJ1-1; the D gene is possibly TRBD1 (5 bases). Germline V gene lookup returns CDR1 ENHRY and CDR2 SYGVKD. The CDR3 sequence is 16 residues long. With 3 bases removed from V and 3 bases from J, the gap between germline ends came to 17 bases. Here the CDR3 reads CAISEARTGDYTEAFF. In DNA form, the CDR3 reads TGTGCCATCAGTGAAGCCAGAACAGGCGACTACACTGAAGCTTTCTTT.

J is TRBJ2-2 and V is TRBV28, with 10 bases aligning to TRBD1. Germline V gene data show CDR1 as MDHEN and CDR2 as SYDVKM. V lost 4 bases to trimming and J lost 7 bases; unmatched junction nucleotides: 15. The CDR3 runs to 18 residues. The CDR3 protein is CASSSPAKRQGAVGELFF. The CDR3 DNA reads TGTGCCAGCAGTTCGCCCGCTAAAAGACAGGGGGCGGTCGGGGAGCTGTTTTTT.

V gene TRBV12-3 or TRBV12-4 combines with J gene TRBJ1-6, with unresolved D. This CDR3 comprises 13 residues. Trimming removed 3 bases from V and 6 bases from J, with 6 bases in between. In DNA, the CDR3 is TGTGCCAGCAGTTTCAACAGTAATTCACCCCTCCACTTT. Translation gives CASSFNSNSPLHF.

The chain recombines TRBV12-3 or TRBV12-4 with TRBJ1-1; perhaps TRBD1 as D (5 bases). CDR3 size: 13 residues. V lost 7 bases and J lost 5, with 14 bases in between. The CDR3 sequence is CASTTGGWTEAFF. Written as DNA, the CDR3 is TGTGCCAGCACCACGGGGGGGTGGACTGAAGCTTTCTTT.

Concerning this clone itself: Additional DNA sequences in this sample encode the identical CDR3. The rearrangement joins TRBV7-2 to TRBJ1-2; 8 bases are a match to TRBD1. Looked up from germline, CDR1 is SGHTA and CDR2 is FQGNSA. The V gene end was trimmed by 1 base and the J gene end by 4 bases; junction bases not matched to a gene: 2. CDR3 size: 14 residues. As DNA, the CDR3 is TGTGCCAGCAGCTTAGGGGGGACAGGCTATGGCTACACCTTC. It specifies CASSLGGTGYGYTF.

This chain links TRBV7-9 with TRBJ2-6; D not resolved. CDR1 and CDR2 from the germline V gene are SEHNR and FQNEAQ (reference sequence). CDR3 length equals 14 residues. V lost 4 bases and J lost 0, with 4 bases in between. In DNA, the CDR3 is TGTGCCAGCAGCTACGGCTCTGGGGCCAACGTCCTGACTTTC. Translated: CASSYGSGANVLTF. Combining the CDR3 with reference TRBV7-9 and TRBJ2-6 gives the whole variable domain DTGVSQNPRHKITKRGQNVTFRCDPISEHNRLYWYRQTLGQGPEFLTYFQNEAQLEKSRLLSDRFSAERPKGSFSTLEIQRTEQGDSAMYLCASSYGSGANVLTFGAGSRLTVL.

This sequence joins TRBV30 and TRBJ2-7; 9 bases agree with TRBD1. The germline CDR1 and CDR2 sequences are GTSNPN and SVGIG (reference sequence). CDR3 length: 14 residues. Unmatched junction bases numbered 12, after V lost 7 bases and J lost 5 bases. The CDR3 spells CAFKPGQGTNEQYF. In DNA, the CDR3 is TGTGCCTTTAAACCGGGACAGGGTACAAACGAGCAGTACTTC.

This rearrangement joins TRBV18 to TRBJ2-2; tentative D call: TRBD1 (5 bases). Trimming removed 2 bases at V and 2 bases at J, with 12 bases between. The CDR3 contains 16 residues. Per germline, CDR1 KGHSH and CDR2 LQKENI. The CDR3 region has the DNA TGTGCCAGCTCACCAGCTATGACAGAAAACACCGGGGAGCTGTTTTTT. Translated: CASSPAMTENTGELFF.

The rearrangement links TRBV6-1 to TRBJ2-3, with D hard to call. The CDR3 length is 17 residues. Germline-derived CDR1 and CDR2 are MNHNS and SASEGT. V was pared by 3 bases and J by 0 bases, with 16 bases between. CDR3 sequence: CASSDFLAVSSTDTQYF. CDR3 DNA: TGTGCCAGCAGTGACTTCTTAGCTGTGTCTAGCACAGATACGCAGTATTTT.

The chain joins TRBV24-1 to TRBJ1-5, with D possibly matching TRBD1 (5 bases). This CDR3 is built from 14 residues. V was shortened by 5 bases and J by 2 bases, with 9 bases between the two germline ends. Germline V gene sequence: CDR1 KGHDR, CDR2 SFDVKD. The CDR3 bases are TGTGCCACCAGTGCAGGGTTTGGCAATCAGCCCCAGCATTTT. Translated, it gives CATSAGFGNQPQHF.

This rearrangement joins TRBV28 to TRBJ1-2; 7 nucleotides line up with TRBD1. Germline-derived CDR1 and CDR2 are MDHEN and SYDVKM. The length of the CDR3 is 14 residues. Trimming cost V 6 bases and J 8 bases; bases outside gene matches: 12. This chain's CDR3 is CASSPRDSAMGYTF. Written as DNA, the CDR3 is TGTGCCAGCAGCCCCCGGGACAGCGCCATGGGCTACACCTTC.